Listed below are T cell receptor beta chains from one sample, sequenced in a study of human T cells and chemical hapten exposure. In TCRdb, the RACE reads were re-called with MiXCR into one record per CDR3 protein. The sample includes roughly 380,000 distinct CDR3 sequences, less than 6.5% seen only once; the top ten take about 2.5%. The sample was whole blood, taken in connection with sensitization to the hapten diphenylcyclopropenone (DPC). These receptors all come from a woman aged 45 to 65 with alopecia areata. Some clones in this sample may be carry-over from other donors' samples. Each CDR3 is given with its conserved first and last residue. A D gene is named only where the DNA matches it firmly. Some rows have no size entry. The others give once, few or many, or a class for an expanded clone.

>TRBJ2-2|TRBV10-2|NA|many
CASSESFEGGELFF
TGCGCCAGCAGTGAGTCGTTTGAGGGCGGGGAGCTGTTTTTT
>TRBJ2-1|TRBV5-1|TRBD2|few
CASSSSGWEFF
TGCGCCAGCAGCTCTAGCGGATGGGAGTTCTTC
>TRBJ2-3|TRBV7-2|TRBD2|NA
CASSFKREGQVTQYF
TGTGCCAGCAGCTTTAAGCGGGAGGGCCAAGTTACGCAGTATTTT
>TRBJ2-1|TRBV28|TRBD2|many
CASSLSGRHNEQFF
TGTGCCAGCAGCCTCAGCGGGAGACACAATGAGCAGTTCTTC
>TRBJ2-3|TRBV29-1|NA|many
CSVVLRGATDTQYF
TGCAGCGTTGTACTAAGAGGGGCCACAGATACGCAGTATTTT
>TRBJ2-3|TRBV7-6|TRBD2|NA
CASSLSPSRLAGAHDTQYF
TGTGCCAGCAGCTTATCCCCTTCTAGACTAGCGGGAGCCCACGATACGCAGTATTTT
>TRBJ2-1|TRBV2|TRBD2|NA
CASSEWTSGGDNEQFF
TGTGCCAGCAGTGAATGGACTAGCGGGGGGGACAATGAGCAGTTCTTC
>TRBJ2-7|TRBV12-3/TRBV12-4|NA|many
CASSHTRYEQYF
TGTGCCAGCAGCCATACAAGATACGAGCAGTACTTC
>TRBJ2-1|TRBV9|TRBD2|few
CASSVVSGRALNEQFF
TGTGCCAGCAGCGTAGTTAGCGGGAGGGCCCTCAATGAGCAGTTCTTC
>TRBJ2-7|TRBV12-3/TRBV12-4|NA|NA
CASSSTRVTTGHEQYF
TGTGCCAGCAGTTCCACAAGGGTTACTACTGGCCACGAGCAGTACTTC